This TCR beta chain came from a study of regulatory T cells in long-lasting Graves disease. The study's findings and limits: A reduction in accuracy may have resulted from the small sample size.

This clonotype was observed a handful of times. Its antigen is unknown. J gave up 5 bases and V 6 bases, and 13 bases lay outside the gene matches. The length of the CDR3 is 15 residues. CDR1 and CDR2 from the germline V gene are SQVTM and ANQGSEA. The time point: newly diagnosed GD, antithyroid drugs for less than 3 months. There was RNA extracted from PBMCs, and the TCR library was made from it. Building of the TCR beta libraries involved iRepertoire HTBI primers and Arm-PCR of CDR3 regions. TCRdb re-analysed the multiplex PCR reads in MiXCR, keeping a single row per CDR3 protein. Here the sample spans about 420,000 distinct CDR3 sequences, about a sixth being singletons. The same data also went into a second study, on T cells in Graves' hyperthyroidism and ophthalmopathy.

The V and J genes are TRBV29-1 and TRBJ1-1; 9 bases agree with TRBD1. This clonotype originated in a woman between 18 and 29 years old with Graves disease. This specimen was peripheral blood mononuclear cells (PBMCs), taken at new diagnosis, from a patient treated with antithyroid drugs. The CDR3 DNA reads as TGCAGCGTCCTAAGGGGGGGGACAGGGAGGACTGAAGCTTTCTTT. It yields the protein CSVLRGGTGRTEAFF.